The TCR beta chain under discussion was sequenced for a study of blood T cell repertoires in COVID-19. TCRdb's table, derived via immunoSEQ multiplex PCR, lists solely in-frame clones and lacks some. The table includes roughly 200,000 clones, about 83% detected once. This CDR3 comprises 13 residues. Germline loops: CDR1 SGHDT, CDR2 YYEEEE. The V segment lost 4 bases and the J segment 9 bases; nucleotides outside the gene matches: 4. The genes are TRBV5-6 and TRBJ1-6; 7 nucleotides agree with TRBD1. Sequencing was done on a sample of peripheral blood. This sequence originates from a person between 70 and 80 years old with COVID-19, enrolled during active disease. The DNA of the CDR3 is TGTGCCAGCAGCCCCGGGACAGCTTCACCCCTCCACTTT. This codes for CASSPGTASPLHF.